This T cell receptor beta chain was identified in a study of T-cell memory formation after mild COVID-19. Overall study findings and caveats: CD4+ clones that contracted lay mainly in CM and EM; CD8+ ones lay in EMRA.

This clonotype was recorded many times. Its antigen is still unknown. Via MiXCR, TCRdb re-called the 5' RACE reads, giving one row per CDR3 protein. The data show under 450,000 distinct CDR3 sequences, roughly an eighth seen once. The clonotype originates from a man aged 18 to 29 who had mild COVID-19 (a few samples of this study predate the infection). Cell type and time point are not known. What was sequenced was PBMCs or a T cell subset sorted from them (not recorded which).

DNA for the CDR3: TGTGCCAGCAGCTTGGCGGGGGCCGGAGAGACCCAGTACTTC. Its protein product is CASSLAGAGETQYF. The chain has TRBV7-9 and TRBJ2-5; TRBD2 might be the D (7 bases). V was pared by 3 bases and J by 4 bases, with 12 bases between. Germline V lookup: CDR1 SEHNR, CDR2 FQNEAQ (reference sequence). This CDR3 spans 14 amino acids.